This TCR beta chain appears in the sequencing data of a study of blood T cells in healthy people across ages. Study-level results: Naive CD4+ cell counts and diversity both ran higher in long-lived than in aged donors.

This clonotype was seen more than once but under ten times. The antigen is undetermined. Trimming cost V 1 base and J 1 base, with 14 bases left between them. CDR1 LGHDT and CDR2 YNNKEL come from the germline V gene (reference sequence). The CDR3 sequence is 16 residues long. The study recruited healthy Caucasian donors from Russia who were aged roughly 6 to 90. Peripheral blood was drawn, around 9.4 milliliters per donor. Through a sample-barcoded 5' primer and a J-beta primer mix, a second PCR was run for roughly 6 to 11 cycles. TCRdb reprocessed the 5' RACE reads via MiXCR and lists one record per CDR3 protein. This sample carries hundreds of thousands of distinct CDR3 sequences, 53% of them seen once, and the ten largest clones take approximately 40%.

The sequenced sample was blood. The TCR originated in a man at least 80 years old in good health. This rearrangement joins TRBV3-1 to TRBJ2-7; no firm D call. Here the CDR3 DNA reads TGTGCCAGCAGCCAAGCGGTTGTAGGGATTTCCTACGAGCAGTACTTC. It codes for CASSQAVVGISYEQYF.